Listed below are T cell receptor beta chains from one sample, sequenced in a study of cytomegalovirus exposure and HLA in healthy donors. Measured with immunoSEQ multiplex PCR; TCRdb has only the in-frame clones, and not every one. This sample yields tens of thousands of clones, of which 60% to 85% are seen a single time; approximately 1.5% belongs to the top ten. Material for sequencing was PBMCs. The receptors derive from a man in his forties in good health and CMV-seronegative. The CDR3 runs from the conserved cysteine through the conserved F or W. Fields, in order: J gene, V gene, D gene, clone size, CDR3 length, CDR3 DNA, CDR3 protein. The D gene is left open where the match is weak. Clone sizes are given selectively: once, few, many, or a class where the clone is expanded.

TRBJ2-1 TRBV27 NA NA 15 TGTGCCAGCAGTTTCTGGCAGAACTCCTACAATGAGCAGTTCTTC CASSFWQNSYNEQFF
TRBJ1-1 TRBV7-8 NA NA 15 TGTGCCAGCAGCCCGCGACAAAAGGGGGACACTGAAGCTTTCTTT CASSPRQKGDTEAFF
TRBJ2-3 TRBV11-3 TRBD2 NA 17 TGTGCCAGCAGCACCGGAGGACTAGCGGGAGAGGATTATACGCAGTATTTT CASSTGGLAGEDYTQYF
TRBJ1-4 TRBV5-1 NA NA 14 TGCGCCAGCAGCTTAGGGTCAGGAGGTGAAAAACTGTTTTTT CASSLGSGGEKLFF
TRBJ1-3 TRBV28 NA NA 14 TGTGCCAGCAGTTTGGGGGGCTCTGGAAACACCATATATTTT CASSLGGSGNTIYF
TRBJ2-1 TRBV9 NA NA 15 TGTGCCAGCAGCGGACTAGTTCGTTCCTACAATGAGCAGTTCTTC CASSGLVRSYNEQFF
TRBJ2-1 TRBV11-2 TRBD1 NA 16 TGTGCCAGCAGCCCGAACCCCGGGACAGGTAACAATGAGCAGTTCTTC CASSPNPGTGNNEQFF
TRBJ2-1 TRBV12-5 TRBD2 few 13 TGTGCTAGTGGCCTTACTAGCGGCAATGAGCAGTTCTTC CASGLTSGNEQFF
TRBJ2-1 TRBV27 NA NA 13 TGTGCCAGCAGTTCAGGTACCTACAATGAGCAGTTCTTC CASSSGTYNEQFF
TRBJ2-3 TRBV6-4 TRBD2 NA 15 TGTGCCAGCAGCGCTGGAGAGACTAGCGTAGATACGCAGTATTTT CASSAGETSVDTQYF